The 4 T cell receptor beta chains presented below share a single source sample, sequenced in a study of cytomegalovirus exposure and HLA in healthy donors. PCR used 60 Vbeta primers and 13 Jbeta primers. The repertoire was sequenced with immunoSEQ multiplex PCR; TCRdb's copy has only in-frame clones and lacks some. This table has roughly 200,000 clones, roughly 80% appearing once. Sequencing was performed on PBMCs. The origin of the receptors is a woman aged 25-40 years in good health and CMV-seronegative.

This clone was seen a handful of times. The chain has TRBV13 and TRBJ2-3; 8 nucleotides match TRBD2. Losses at the gene ends were 0 bases for V and 1 base for J; bases not matched to a gene: 3. CDR1 is PRHDT, CDR2 FYEKMQ, per germline (reference sequence). The CDR3 loop spans 16 amino acids. The CDR3 DNA follows: TGTGCCAGCAGCTTAGGCCTAGCGGGTCGCACAGATACGCAGTATTTT. Its translation is CASSLGLAGRTDTQYF.

V gene TRBV10-3 combines with J gene TRBJ1-2, with 9 bases lining up with TRBD1. The CDR3 length is 15 residues. Germline V gives CDR1 ENHRY, CDR2 SYGVKD. V lost 6 bases to trimming and J lost 3 bases; unmatched junction nucleotides: 8. The CDR3 sequence: CAIREFWTGDYGYTF. As DNA, the CDR3 is TGTGCCATCAGGGAATTCTGGACAGGGGACTATGGCTACACCTTC.

This clone was counted a few times. The V call is TRBV15, the J call TRBJ1-1; possible D gene TRBD1, 5 bases. This CDR3 region has 14 residues. Germline loops: CDR1 LNHNV, CDR2 YYDKDF (reference sequence). Trimming cost V 3 bases and J 8 bases, with 16 bases left between them. The CDR3: CATSRAGMMPEAFF. CDR3 nucleotide sequence: TGTGCCACCAGCAGGGCAGGGATGATGCCCGAAGCTTTCTTT.

This chain links TRBV6-1 with TRBJ2-7; TRBD2 aligns across 9 bases. J gave up 4 bases and V 4 bases, and 8 bases lay outside the gene matches. This CDR3 region has 15 residues. Germline V lookup: CDR1 MNHNS, CDR2 SASEGT. The CDR3 DNA follows: TGTGCCAGCAGTGGGGTTAGCGGGAGATGGTACGAGCAGTACTTC. This translates into CASSGVSGRWYEQYF.